This TCR beta chain derives from a study of blood T cell repertoires in COVID-19. Trimming removed 7 bases at V and 6 bases at J, with 14 bases between. The CDR3 covers 13 residues. Looked up from germline, CDR1 is SGHRS and CDR2 is YFSETQ. In the authors' workflow: Estimation of nucleated cell counts relied on the amplification of reference gene primers. Here immunoSEQ multiplex PCR was the method, and the copy in TCRdb shows in-frame clones only, minus some. V, J and clone size reflect that table, while D and trimming were determined from the DNA. The table includes about 230,000 clones, under 85% detected once. This clone has a handful of counts.

The sample consisted of peripheral blood. The genes are TRBV5-1 and TRBJ2-1, with D possibly matching TRBD1 (6 bases). This receptor was identified in a woman aged 30 to 39 with COVID-19, enrolled during active disease. The CDR3 loop is CASQIQGGNEQFF. The CDR3, as DNA: TGCGCCAGCCAAATCCAAGGGGGCAATGAGCAGTTCTTC.